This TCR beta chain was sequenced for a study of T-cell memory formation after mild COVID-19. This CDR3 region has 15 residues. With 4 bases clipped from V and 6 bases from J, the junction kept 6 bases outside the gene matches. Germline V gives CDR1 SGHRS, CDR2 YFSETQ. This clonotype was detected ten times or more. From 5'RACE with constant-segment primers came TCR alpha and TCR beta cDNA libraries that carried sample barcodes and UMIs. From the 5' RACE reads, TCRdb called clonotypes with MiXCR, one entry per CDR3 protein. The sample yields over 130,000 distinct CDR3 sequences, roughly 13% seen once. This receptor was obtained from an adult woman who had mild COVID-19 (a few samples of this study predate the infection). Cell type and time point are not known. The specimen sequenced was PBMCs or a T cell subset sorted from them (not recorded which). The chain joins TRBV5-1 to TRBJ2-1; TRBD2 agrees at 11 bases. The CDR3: CASSPGTSGSNEQFF. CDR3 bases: TGCGCCAGCAGCCCAGGGACTAGCGGATCCAATGAGCAGTTCTTC. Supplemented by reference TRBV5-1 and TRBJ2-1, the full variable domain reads KAGVTQTPRYLIKTRGQQVTLSCSPISGHRSVSWYQQTPGQGLQFLFEYFSETQRNKGNFPGRFSGRQFSNSRSEMNVSTLELGDSALYLCASSPGTSGSNEQFFGPGTRLTVL.